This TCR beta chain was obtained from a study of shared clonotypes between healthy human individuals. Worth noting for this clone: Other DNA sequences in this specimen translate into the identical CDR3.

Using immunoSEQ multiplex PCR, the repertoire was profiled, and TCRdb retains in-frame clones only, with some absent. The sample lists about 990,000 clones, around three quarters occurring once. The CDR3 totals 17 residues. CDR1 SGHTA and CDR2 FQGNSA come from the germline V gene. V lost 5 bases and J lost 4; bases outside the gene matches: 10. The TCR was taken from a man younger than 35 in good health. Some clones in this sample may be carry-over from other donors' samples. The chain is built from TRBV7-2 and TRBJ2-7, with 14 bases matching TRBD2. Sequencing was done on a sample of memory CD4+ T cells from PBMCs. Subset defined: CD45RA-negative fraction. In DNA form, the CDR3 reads TGTGCCAGCAGCCTTGCGGGACTAGCGGGAGACCCTTACGAGCAGTACTTC. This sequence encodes CASSLAGLAGDPYEQYF.